This T cell receptor beta chain stems from a study of blood T cell repertoires in COVID-19. Study-wide context: From T cells, B-cell-depleted T cells, or PBMCs came the material, which was cDNA or gDNA.

The count of this clone is one. Per the original methods: Scientists estimated how many nucleated cells there were by amplifying reference gene primers. Only in-frame clones appear in the TCRdb table, and some are missing; sequencing was by immunoSEQ multiplex PCR. V and J calls and clone size are given by that table; D and trimming were obtained from the DNA. The sample includes 150,000 to 200,000 clones, about nine tenths of them seen just once. The receptor was isolated from a man younger than 35 with acute or convalescent COVID-19. Sequencing was performed on peripheral blood.

In DNA, the CDR3 is TGCGCCAGCAGCTTGGGACCCACGAGCGGCAATCAGCCCCAGCATTTT. Residues: CASSLGPTSGNQPQHF. This chain uses TRBV5-1 with TRBJ1-5, with D hard to call. The germline V gene has CDR1 SGHRS and CDR2 YFSETQ. CDR3 length: 16 amino acids. The V gene lost 0 bases and the J gene lost 2 bases, with 12 bases spanning the gap.